Below are 21 T cell receptor beta chains sequenced from a single sample in a study of T cell repertoires in cytomegalovirus infection. TCRdb re-called the reads through MiXCR, storing one row per CDR3 protein. Altogether hundreds of thousands of distinct CDR3 sequences are present, over 7.5% being singletons, with the ten largest covering about 3.9%. The sequenced sample consisted of PBMCs. The receptors were sampled from a human donor in good health (CMV status not recorded). Some clones in this sample may be carry-over from other donors' samples.

The rearrangement links TRBV4-3 to TRBJ1-1; D gene uncertain. This CDR3 is built from 15 residues. Germline-derived CDR1 and CDR2 are LGHNA and YSLEER. The V and J ends lost 3 bases and 1 base respectively, with 12 bases between them. DNA of the CDR3: TGCGCCAGCAGCCACCGCCGGTCGGCGAACACTGAAGCTTTCTTT. This encodes CASSHRRSANTEAFF.

This clonotype was detected only a few times. V gene TRBV18 combines with J gene TRBJ2-1, with a tentative D call TRBD1 (6 bases). From germline, CDR1 is KGHSH and CDR2 LQKENI. Trimming cost V 5 bases and J 15 bases, with 17 bases left between them. The CDR3 length is 12 residues. The CDR3 bases are TGTGCCAGCTCATTGGGGGCAGATCAAGGGTTCTTC. Translation: CASSLGADQGFF. Filled out from reference TRBV18 and TRBJ2-1, the complete variable domain reads NAGVMQNPRHLVRRRGQEARLRCSPMKGHSHVYWYRQLPEEGLKFMVYLQKENIIDESGMPKERFSAEFPKEGPSILRIQQVVRGDSAAYFCASSLGADQGFFGPGTRLTVL.

V gene TRBV19 combines with J gene TRBJ1-5, with TRBD1 as a possible D gene (5 bases). The CDR3 runs 16 residues. V was cut by 4 bases and J by 1 base, with 14 bases left in between. CDR1 is LNHDA, CDR2 SQIVND, per germline (reference sequence). For the CDR3, the DNA is TGTGCCAGTAGTAAAAGAACGGGGGGGAGCAATCAGCCCCAGCATTTT. Its translation is CASSKRTGGSNQPQHF.

In its sample, this clonotype was seen many times. The gene calls are TRBV28 and TRBJ2-3, with 9 bases lining up with TRBD1. V lost 5 bases, J lost 5 bases, and 14 bases stayed unmatched. CDR1 is MDHEN, CDR2 SYDVKM, per germline. This CDR3 region has 17 residues. The CDR3 nucleotides read TGTGCCAGCAGTCCCCAACCCGGACAGGGGCAGGGAGATACGCAGTATTTT. It yields the protein CASSPQPGQGQGDTQYF.

This chain uses TRBV28 with TRBJ2-3, with TRBD1 matching 10 bases. CDR3 length: 16 residues. Trimming removed 5 bases from V and 6 bases from J; junction bases left unmatched: 11. Germline V gives CDR1 MDHEN, CDR2 SYDVKM. DNA for the CDR3: TGTGCCAGCAGTGTAACTGGGACAGGGGTCTTGGATACGCAGTATTTT. Translation gives CASSVTGTGVLDTQYF. Supplemented by reference TRBV28 and TRBJ2-3, the full variable domain reads DVKVTQSSRYLVKRTGEKVFLECVQDMDHENMFWYRQDPGLGLRLIYFSYDVKMKEKGDIPEGYSVSREKKERFSLILESASTNQTSMYLCASSVTGTGVLDTQYFGPGTRLTVL.

This clonotype was observed a few times. This chain uses TRBV23-1 with TRBJ2-5; no firm D call. TRBV23-1 counts as an open reading frame of uncertain function. The CDR3 runs to 13 residues. V gave up 8 bases and J gave up 6 bases, with 16 bases separating them. This chain's CDR3 is CASSKDGPKTQYF. CDR3 nucleotide sequence: TGCGCCAGCTCGAAGGATGGGCCCAAGACCCAGTACTTC.

The table lists this clonotype with a few counts. The genes are TRBV20-1 and TRBJ1-6; 7 nucleotides line up with TRBD1. The CDR3 extends over 14 amino acids. Per germline, CDR1 DFQATT and CDR2 SNEGSKA (reference sequence). The V and J ends lost 2 bases and 5 bases, in that order; junction bases with no gene match: 3. The CDR3 reads CSARRDSNNSPLHF. The CDR3 DNA reads TGCAGTGCTAGAAGGGACAGCAATAATTCACCCCTCCACTTT.

This clonotype was seen many times. The chain recombines TRBV7-2 with TRBJ2-1; the D gene could be TRBD1 or TRBD2 (5 bases each). The germline CDR1 and CDR2 sequences are SGHTA and FQGNSA. This CDR3 is built from 12 residues. Trimming took off 3 bases at V and 9 bases at J, with 9 bases between the two ends. CDR3 protein: CASSFGGAEQFF. In DNA form, the CDR3 reads TGTGCCAGCAGCTTTGGGGGAGCTGAGCAGTTCTTC.

At least ten counts were recorded for this clonotype. The chain has TRBV6-6 and TRBJ1-6; a possible D gene is TRBD1 (5 bases). The germline CDR1 and CDR2 sequences are MNHNY and SVGAGI (reference sequence). Trimming cost V 0 bases and J 14 bases, with 17 bases left between them. CDR3 size: 15 residues. CDR3 sequence: CASSYSGPAGGTLHF. DNA for the CDR3: TGTGCCAGCAGTTACTCTGGACCAGCCGGGGGGACCCTCCACTTT.

This chain uses TRBV6-2 or TRBV6-3 with TRBJ2-1, with D possibly matching TRBD2 (5 bases). This CDR3 spans 15 amino acids. Germline-derived CDR1 and CDR2 are MNHEY and SVGEGT. V lost 7 bases to trimming and J lost 1 base, with 14 bases between them. CDR3 in amino acids: CASIRGSASYNEQFF. CDR3 bases: TGTGCCAGCATCCGCGGGTCGGCGTCCTACAATGAGCAGTTCTTC.

This clonotype appeared a few times. The chain combines TRBV7-2 with TRBJ2-1, with 7 bases that match TRBD2. The J segment lost 4 bases and the V segment lost 3 bases, leaving 6 bases of the junction unmatched. The germline CDR1 and CDR2 sequences are SGHTA and FQGNSA. This CDR3 is 15 amino acids long. The CDR3 is CASSFGLAVYNEQFF. The CDR3 DNA reads as TGTGCCAGCAGCTTCGGGCTAGCGGTATACAATGAGCAGTTCTTC.

This clonotype has at least ten counts. This chain connects TRBV7-3 to TRBJ2-1, with TRBD1 matching over 9 bases. V lost 4 bases, J lost 6 bases, and 10 bases stayed unmatched. CDR1 and CDR2 (germline): SGHTA, FQGTGA. The CDR3 sequence is 16 residues long. The CDR3 nucleotides are TGTGCCAGCAGCTCCGAAGCCGGGACAGGGATCAATGAGCAGTTCTTC. Translated: CASSSEAGTGINEQFF.

This clonotype was seen repeatedly, ten times or more. The genes are TRBV7-2 and TRBJ2-5; D may be TRBD2 (7 bases). With 5 bases removed from V and 5 bases from J, the gap between germline ends came to 12 bases. The V gene's germline CDR1 is SGHTA and CDR2 FQGNSA. The CDR3 is made up of 13 amino acids. The CDR3 DNA reads as TGTGCCAGCAGCCAAGGGGGGGCTGAGACCCAGTACTTC. This gives the protein CASSQGGAETQYF.

This clonotype was detected ten times or more. This sequence joins TRBV7-9 and TRBJ2-7; possibly TRBD2 for D (5 bases). CDR3 length: 12 residues. Germline-derived CDR1 and CDR2 are SEHNR and FQNEAQ (reference sequence). Trimming pared 1 base from V and 6 bases from J, leaving 7 bases between. CDR3 nucleotides: TGTGCCAGCAGCTTAGGAGGGAGCGAGCAGTACTTC. It specifies CASSLGGSEQYF. Full variable domain (remainder filled in from reference TRBV7-9 and TRBJ2-7): DTGVSQNPRHKITKRGQNVTFRCDPISEHNRLYWYRQTLGQGPEFLTYFQNEAQLEKSRLLSDRFSAERPKGSFSTLEIQRTEQGDSAMYLCASSLGGSEQYFGPGTRLTVT.

This clonotype was observed a handful of times. The V and J genes are TRBV7-2 and TRBJ2-1, with TRBD2 as a possible D gene (5 bases). The CDR3 spans 13 residues. V was pared by 5 bases and J by 7 bases, with 12 bases between. Germline CDR1 reads SGHTA; CDR2 reads FQGNSA. DNA of the CDR3: TGTGCCAGCAGCCTGAGGGCCGTAAATGAGCAGTTCTTC. It codes for CASSLRAVNEQFF.

The rearrangement links TRBV29-1 to TRBJ2-7; 9 nucleotides match TRBD1. This CDR3 is built from 14 residues. V shed 3 bases, J shed 3 bases, and the junction held 6 bases outside the gene matches. The germline gives CDR1 SQVTM, CDR2 ANQGSEA. The CDR3 nucleotides read TGCAGCGTTGACCCCGGACAGGGGAGCTACGAGCAGTACTTC. Protein product: CSVDPGQGSYEQYF.

The CDR3 DNA reads as TGTGCCAGCAGCAGGACAGGGGAGGCCTATGGCTACACCTTC. It translates to CASSRTGEAYGYTF. This chain joins TRBV12-3 or TRBV12-4 and TRBJ1-2, with 9 bases that match TRBD1. Trimming at V came to 6 bases and at J to 4 bases, leaving 6 bases not matched to a gene. The CDR3 length is 14 residues.

This clonotype was counted a few times. V is TRBV27 and J is TRBJ2-7; 7 nucleotides match TRBD1. The trim removed 6 bases at V and 2 bases at J, leaving 13 bases unmatched. The germline V gene encodes CDR1 MNHEY and CDR2 SMNVEV (reference sequence). This CDR3 region has 16 residues. CDR3 sequence reads: CASREVGRDSTYEQYF. DNA for the CDR3: TGTGCCAGCAGAGAAGTCGGCCGGGACAGTACCTACGAGCAGTACTTC.

The chain is built from TRBV6-6 and TRBJ1-2, with a tentative D call TRBD1 (5 bases). The V gene lost 2 bases and the J gene lost 2 bases, with 9 bases spanning the gap. The CDR3 is made up of 14 amino acids. From germline, CDR1 is MNHNY and CDR2 SVGAGI (reference sequence). CDR3 in amino acids: CASSYGAGNYGYTF. DNA of the CDR3: TGTGCCAGCAGTTACGGAGCAGGGAACTATGGCTACACCTTC.

This clonotype was observed many times. The chain couples TRBV5-5 to TRBJ2-1; the D is unclear. There are 14 residues in the CDR3. Germline CDR1 reads SGHKS; CDR2 reads YYEKEE (reference sequence). Trimming stripped 0 bases from V and 4 bases from J, with 8 bases between. CDR3 bases: TGTGCCAGCAGCTTGGCGGCCGATTACAATGAGCAGTTCTTC. It yields the protein CASSLAADYNEQFF.

This clonotype was seen many times. The CDR3 region has the DNA TGCAGCGTGGAGGGTGGGCAAAGATTTTTATACAATGAGCAGTTCTTC. Translating gives CSVEGGQRFLYNEQFF. The V gene is TRBV29-1, the J gene TRBJ2-1, with a possible D match to TRBD2 (6 bases). Per the germline V gene, CDR1 is SQVTM and CDR2 is ANQGSEA. V lost 6 bases and J lost 4, with 22 bases in between. CDR3 size: 16 residues.